These 17 T cell receptor beta chains were all obtained from the same sample, sequenced in a study of blood T cell repertoires in COVID-19. The table came from immunoSEQ multiplex PCR; TCRdb's copy has only in-frame clones and leaves some out. The sample consists of 99,000 or so clones, over 65% of them appearing once. The sequenced material came from peripheral blood. The receptors originated from a man in his 60s with acute or convalescent COVID-19.

The chain combines TRBV28 with TRBJ1-5; tentative D call: TRBD1 (5 bases). CDR1 MDHEN and CDR2 SYDVKM come from the germline V gene. This CDR3 region has 14 residues. Trimming shortened V by 0 bases and J by 8 bases, and 11 bases separated the two germline ends. The CDR3: CASSLWDRGEPQHF. DNA for the CDR3: TGTGCCAGCAGTTTATGGGACCGGGGGGAGCCCCAGCATTTT. The whole variable domain, filled in from reference TRBV28 and TRBJ1-5, reads DVKVTQSSRYLVKRTGEKVFLECVQDMDHENMFWYRQDPGLGLRLIYFSYDVKMKEKGDIPEGYSVSREKKERFSLILESASTNQTSMYLCASSLWDRGEPQHFGDGTRLSIL.

The rearrangement joins TRBV19 to TRBJ2-7; D possibly corresponds to TRBD2 (6 bases). The CDR3 has 14 residues. CDR1 is LNHDA, CDR2 SQIVND, per germline (reference sequence). V lost 7 bases and J lost 0, with 13 bases in between. CDR3 nucleotides: TGTGCCAGTATGTGGAGGGCAAACTCCTACGAGCAGTACTTC. It codes for CASMWRANSYEQYF.

Remarks on this clone: The junction departs from the called germline gene at one end, perhaps through a read error. The V and J genes are TRBV7-7 and TRBJ2-2; tentative D call: TRBD2 (5 bases). The CDR3 contains 15 residues. Per the germline V gene, CDR1 is SSHAT and CDR2 is FNYEAQ (reference sequence). The CDR3 is CASSLSGAPAGELFF. In DNA, the CDR3 is TGTGCTAGCAGCCTCAGCGGAGCCCCGGCCGGGGAGCTGTTTTTT.

V usage is TRBV18 and J usage is TRBJ2-2; TRBD1 is a possible D gene (5 bases). Germline V gene lookup returns CDR1 KGHSH and CDR2 LQKENI. V lost 2 bases and J lost 2, with 12 bases in between. The CDR3 is 16 amino acids. CDR3 in amino acids: CASSPIGQGNTGELFF. DNA for the CDR3: TGTGCCAGCTCACCAATCGGGCAGGGAAACACCGGGGAGCTGTTTTTT.

This clone was recorded at least ten times. J is TRBJ1-6 and V is TRBV19, with D unresolved. CDR1 LNHDA and CDR2 SQIVND come from the germline V gene (reference sequence). Trimming removed 5 bases from V and 9 bases from J, with 14 bases in between. The CDR3 length is 14 residues. CDR3 in amino acids: CASSWLGEGSPLHF. For the CDR3, the DNA is TGTGCCAGTAGTTGGCTGGGAGAAGGTTCACCCCTCCACTTT.

The rearrangement uses TRBV28 and TRBJ1-1; the D is unclear. CDR3 length: 15 amino acids. V was cut by 6 bases and J by 1 base, with 15 bases left in between. Germline V gene data show CDR1 as MDHEN and CDR2 as SYDVKM. This CDR3 is CASRPAGVANTEAFF. The CDR3 nucleotides read TGTGCCAGCAGACCCGCCGGGGTGGCGAACACTGAAGCTTTCTTT.

Only a few counts were recorded for this clone. V is TRBV5-1 and J is TRBJ2-7, with D perhaps TRBD1 (5 bases). V dropped 10 bases and J dropped 3 bases, with 14 bases sitting between them. This CDR3 has 12 residues. Germline V gene data show CDR1 as SGHRS and CDR2 as YFSETQ. The CDR3 DNA reads as TGCGCCGACAGAGAGAGCCTCTACGAGCAGTACTTC. Its translation is CADRESLYEQYF.

The rearrangement links TRBV2 to TRBJ2-5, with D hard to call. CDR3 length: 14 residues. The germline V gene has CDR1 SNHLY and CDR2 FYNNEI. Deletions cut 6 bases from V and 2 bases from J, with 13 bases between. CDR3 protein: CASSAPHLQETQYF. CDR3 DNA: TGTGCCAGCAGCGCCCCCCACTTACAAGAGACCCAGTACTTC.

This clone was observed once. V is TRBV19 and J is TRBJ1-6; TRBD1 might be the D (6 bases). Germline V lookup: CDR1 LNHDA, CDR2 SQIVND (reference sequence). V was clipped by 6 bases and J by 10 bases, with 13 bases between them. This CDR3 comprises 13 residues. The CDR3 sequence is CASSPDSFSPLHF. The CDR3 nucleotides are TGTGCCAGTAGCCCGGACAGTTTCTCACCCCTCCACTTT.

The J gene is TRBJ1-1, the V gene TRBV12-3 or TRBV12-4, with D possibly matching TRBD1 (6 bases). The ends were cut back, 10 bases at V and 8 bases at J, with 20 bases in the middle. This CDR3 contains 13 residues. For the CDR3, the DNA is TGTGCCACCCAAAAGACAGGTTTCGAGGAAGCTTTCTTT. Amino acids: CATQKTGFEEAFF.

The chain joins TRBV15 to TRBJ2-1, with 7 nucleotides matching TRBD1. Germline V gene sequence: CDR1 LNHNV, CDR2 YYDKDF (reference sequence). This CDR3 has 16 amino acids. V lost 1 base, J lost 5 bases, and 8 bases stayed unmatched. The CDR3 DNA is TGTGCCACCAGCAGAGCCCCGGGACAGCGTAACAATGAGCAGTTCTTC. Its protein product is CATSRAPGQRNNEQFF.

The chain uses TRBV2 and TRBJ2-3, with 8 nucleotides matching TRBD2. CDR1 is SNHLY, CDR2 FYNNEI, per germline. The CDR3 totals 14 residues. Losses at the gene ends were 8 bases for V and 0 bases for J; bases not matched to a gene: 4. The CDR3 sequence is CASVERESTDTQYF. CDR3 bases: TGTGCCAGCGTTGAGCGGGAGAGCACAGATACGCAGTATTTT.

The V gene is TRBV6-2 or TRBV6-3, the J gene TRBJ2-1, with 11 bases identical to TRBD2. This CDR3 is built from 14 residues. From germline, CDR1 is MNHEY and CDR2 SVGEGT. J was trimmed by 10 bases and V by 4 bases; bases with no gene match: 6. CDR3 in DNA: TGTGCCAGCAGTTCCCCCACTAGCGGGAGAGAGCAGTTCTTC. This translates into CASSSPTSGREQFF.

In DNA, the CDR3 is TGTGCCAGCAGTGCCCTCCGGGCAGGGTGGAACTCGTCCTACGAGCAGTACGTC. This translates into CASSALRAGWNSSYEQYV. The chain combines TRBV25-1 with TRBJ2-7, with D perhaps matching TRBD1 (5 bases). The length of the CDR3 is 18 residues. In germline, CDR1 is MGHDK, CDR2 SYGVNS. Trimming left V 4 bases short and J 1 base short, with 23 bases between.

The rearrangement uses TRBV29-1 and TRBJ2-1, with a tentative D call TRBD2 (5 bases). Deletions cut 6 bases from V and 7 bases from J, with 13 bases between. Germline lookup yields CDR1 SQVTM and CDR2 ANQGSEA. The CDR3 consists of 12 residues. The CDR3 spells CSVVLSVNEQFF. Here the CDR3 DNA reads TGCAGCGTCGTACTTAGCGTGAATGAGCAGTTCTTC.

The CDR3 protein is CASQGQAAGEQYV. Written as DNA, the CDR3 is TGTGCCAGTCAAGGACAGGCTGCTGGGGAGCAGTACGTC. This sequence joins TRBV12-3 or TRBV12-4 and TRBJ2-7; the match to TRBD1 covers 7 bases. This CDR3 has 13 amino acids. The V gene end was trimmed by 9 bases and the J gene end by 7 bases; junction bases not matched to a gene: 12.

The table lists this clone with a few counts. V gene TRBV20-1 combines with J gene TRBJ2-3; D gene uncertain. Trimming left V 5 bases short and J 6 bases short, with 6 bases between. Germline loops: CDR1 DFQATT, CDR2 SNEGSKA (reference sequence). This CDR3 region has 10 residues. Here the CDR3 reads CSAERDTQYF. CDR3 in DNA: TGCAGTGCTGAGCGTGATACGCAGTATTTT.